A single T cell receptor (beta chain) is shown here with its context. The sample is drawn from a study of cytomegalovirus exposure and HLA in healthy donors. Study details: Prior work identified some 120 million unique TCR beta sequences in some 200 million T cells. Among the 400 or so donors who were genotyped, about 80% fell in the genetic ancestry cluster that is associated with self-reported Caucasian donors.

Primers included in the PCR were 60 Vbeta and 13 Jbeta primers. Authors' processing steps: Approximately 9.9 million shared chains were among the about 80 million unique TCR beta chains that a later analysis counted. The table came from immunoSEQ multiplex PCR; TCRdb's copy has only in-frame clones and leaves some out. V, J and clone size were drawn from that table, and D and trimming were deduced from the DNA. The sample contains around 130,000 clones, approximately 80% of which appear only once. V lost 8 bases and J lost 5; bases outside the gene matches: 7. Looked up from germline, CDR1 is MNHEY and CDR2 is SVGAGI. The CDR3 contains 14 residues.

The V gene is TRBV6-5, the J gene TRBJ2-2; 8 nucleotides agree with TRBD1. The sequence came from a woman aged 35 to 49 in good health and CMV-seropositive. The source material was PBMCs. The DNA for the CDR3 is TGTGCCAGCGGGCTGACAGGGGAGACCGGGGAGCTGTTTTTT. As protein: CASGLTGETGELFF.